This T cell receptor (beta chain) was identified during a study of blood T cell repertoires in COVID-19. About the study: Sites across the United States, Italy and Spain contributed samples from acute and convalescent COVID-19.

Germline-derived CDR1 and CDR2 are MNHEY and SVGEGT. This CDR3 region has 14 residues. V lost 5 bases to trimming and J lost 2 bases, with 10 bases between them. Per the original methods: By means of reference gene primer amplification, nucleated cell counts were estimated. The table came from immunoSEQ multiplex PCR; TCRdb's copy has only in-frame clones and leaves some out. The DNA gave D and trimming, while V, J and clone size come from that table. The table shows about 160,000 clones, with roughly 84% occurring only once. This rearrangement joins TRBV6-2 or TRBV6-3 to TRBJ1-3; the D is unclear. The sample consisted of peripheral blood. The TCR was taken from a woman aged 55-69 years with acute or convalescent COVID-19. CDR3 loop: CASSDPSPGNTIYF. CDR3 DNA sequence: TGTGCCAGCAGTGATCCGAGTCCTGGAAACACCATATATTTT.